What follows are 24 T cell receptor beta chains derived from one specimen sequenced in a study of shared clonotypes between healthy human individuals. The table came from immunoSEQ multiplex PCR; TCRdb's copy has only in-frame clones and leaves some out. The sample yields around 1,900,000 clones, around 95% seen once. CD45RO-negative cells were positively selected for CCR7, leaving out terminally differentiated effector memory CD45RA+ cells. Material for sequencing was naive CD8+ T cells from PBMCs. These receptor sequences come from a man aged 18 to 35 in good health. Some clones in this sample may be carry-over from other donors' samples.

The chain couples TRBV7-2 to TRBJ2-3, with D maybe TRBD2 (7 bases). Trimming took 2 bases from V and 6 from J, leaving 18 bases between them. Germline CDR1 is SGHTA and CDR2 is FQGNSA. The CDR3 runs 16 residues. The CDR3 reads CASSLYAGAGRDTQYF. Written as DNA, the CDR3 is TGTGCCAGCAGCTTATATGCGGGGGCGGGGCGGGATACGCAGTATTTT.

This chain's CDR3 is CSVEGSQVSPYEQYF. The CDR3 DNA reads TGCAGCGTTGAAGGAAGTCAGGTCTCTCCCTACGAGCAGTACTTC. The rearrangement uses TRBV29-1 and TRBJ2-7; no reliable D call. The CDR3 has 15 amino acids. The germline CDR1 and CDR2 sequences are SQVTM and ANQGSEA. V was trimmed by 1 base and J by 2 bases, leaving 15 bases between them.

The genes are TRBV10-2 and TRBJ1-2; 9 nucleotides line up with TRBD1. The CDR3 length is 12 residues. The germline gives CDR1 WSHSY, CDR2 SAAADI. V dropped 7 bases and J dropped 6; count of bases not matched to a gene: 3. Written as DNA, the CDR3 is TGCGCCAGCAAGGGGACAGGGCATGGCTACACCTTC. Its protein is CASKGTGHGYTF.

This chain links TRBV28 with TRBJ2-1; no clear D gene. CDR3 length equals 15 residues. Trimming left V 5 bases short and J 0 bases short, with 11 bases between. Germline CDR1 reads MDHEN; CDR2 reads SYDVKM. CDR3 in amino acids: CASSVEGYSYNEQFF. The DNA for the CDR3 is TGTGCCAGCAGTGTAGAAGGATACTCCTACAATGAGCAGTTCTTC.

The rearrangement joins TRBV29-1 to TRBJ1-2, with unresolved D. Trimming removed 5 bases from V and 14 bases from J, with 9 bases in between. CDR3 length equals 8 residues. CDR1 and CDR2 (germline): SQVTM, ANQGSEA. The CDR3 protein is CSVSPGTF. In DNA, the CDR3 is TGCAGCGTTAGTCCCGGGACCTTC.

The chain couples TRBV2 to TRBJ2-7; possibly TRBD1 for D (5 bases). Trimming left V 2 bases short and J 2 bases short, with 7 bases between. Per germline, CDR1 SNHLY and CDR2 FYNNEI. The CDR3 is 13 residues long. The CDR3 region is CASSEWTTYEQYF. CDR3 DNA sequence: TGTGCCAGCAGTGAATGGACAACCTACGAGCAGTACTTC.

This chain's CDR3 is CASAAGNTIYF. CDR3 sequence (DNA): TGTGCCAGCGCCGCCGGAAACACCATATATTTT. The gene calls are TRBV2 and TRBJ1-3; D is undetermined. V was shortened by 8 bases and J by 4 bases, with 6 bases between the two germline ends. Germline V CDR1 and CDR2: SNHLY, FYNNEI. The CDR3 is 11 amino acids.

The chain carries TRBV28 and TRBJ1-2; D unresolved. V gave up 5 bases and J gave up 4 bases, with 14 bases separating them. This CDR3 has 14 residues. The V gene's germline CDR1 is MDHEN and CDR2 SYDVKM. The CDR3 loop reads CASSPPYGSYGYTF. As DNA, the CDR3 is TGTGCCAGCAGTCCACCTTACGGCAGCTATGGCTACACCTTC.

This chain connects TRBV4-1 to TRBJ2-7, with 12 bases matching TRBD1. CDR1 is MGHRA, CDR2 YSYEKL, per germline. The CDR3 has 15 amino acids. Trimming cost V 3 bases and J 7 bases; bases outside gene matches: 7. The CDR3 region is CASSHRGTGGWEQYF. CDR3 DNA: TGCGCCAGCAGCCATCGTGGGACAGGGGGCTGGGAGCAGTACTTC.

The chain is built from TRBV7-9 and TRBJ2-1; D uncertain. The length of the CDR3 is 16 residues. Trimming pared 0 bases from V and 2 bases from J, leaving 11 bases between. Germline CDR1 is SEHNR and CDR2 is FQNEAQ (reference sequence). The CDR3 spells CASSLASAGPYNEQFF. The CDR3 nucleotides read TGTGCCAGCAGCTTAGCGTCGGCAGGACCCTACAATGAGCAGTTCTTC.

V and J are TRBV5-6 and TRBJ2-7; no reliable D call. V was clipped by 4 bases and J by 3 bases, with 8 bases between them. The CDR3 sequence is 12 residues long. Germline V gives CDR1 SGHDT, CDR2 YYEEEE. CDR3 in DNA: TGTGCCAGCAGCCAGAACGACTACGAGCAGTACTTC. Translated: CASSQNDYEQYF.

This sequence joins TRBV30 and TRBJ2-1; D gene ambiguous. V was pared by 4 bases and J by 8 bases, with 18 bases between. From germline, CDR1 is GTSNPN and CDR2 SVGIG (reference sequence). There are 14 residues in the CDR3. The CDR3 here is CAWNVRAVLDEQFF. The CDR3 bases are TGTGCCTGGAATGTCCGGGCGGTGTTGGATGAGCAGTTCTTC.

The chain has TRBV7-2 and TRBJ2-7; TRBD2 matches at 10 bases. Germline assignment: CDR1 SGHTA and CDR2 FQGNSA. The CDR3 has 15 residues. V dropped 1 base and J dropped 4; count of bases not matched to a gene: 4. Here the CDR3 DNA reads TGTGCCAGCAGCTTAGGGACTAGCGGCTGGTACGAGCAGTACTTC. It specifies CASSLGTSGWYEQYF.

V is TRBV5-6 and J is TRBJ2-7; TRBD2 aligns across 9 bases. CDR3 size: 15 residues. With V trimmed by 3 bases and J by 2 bases, 6 bases remained unmatched. Germline CDR1 is SGHDT and CDR2 is YYEEEE. CDR3 sequence reads: CASSWKLAGAYEQYF. The CDR3 nucleotides read TGTGCCAGCAGCTGGAAACTAGCGGGCGCCTACGAGCAGTACTTC.

This clone was observed once. V and J are TRBV14 and TRBJ2-7, with 8 nucleotides matching TRBD1. V lost 5 bases and J lost 2; bases outside the gene matches: 8. The CDR3 spans 15 residues. Germline V gene lookup returns CDR1 SGHDN and CDR2 FVKESK. The CDR3 loop is CASSGRTGPAYEQYF. Here the CDR3 DNA reads TGTGCCAGCAGCGGTAGGACAGGGCCAGCCTACGAGCAGTACTTC. Using reference TRBV14 and TRBJ2-7 for the parts outside the CDR3, the full variable domain is EAGVTQFPSHSVIEKGQTVTLRCDPISGHDNLYWYRRVMGKEIKFLLHFVKESKQDESGMPNNRFLAERTGGTYSTLKVQPAELEDSGVYFCASSGRTGPAYEQYFGPGTRLTVT.

The chain recombines TRBV15 with TRBJ2-7; TRBD2 might be the D (6 bases). The CDR3 contains 16 residues. In germline, CDR1 is LNHNV, CDR2 YYDKDF (reference sequence). The V end was cut by 3 bases, the J end by 0 bases, with 15 bases between. CDR3 nucleotide sequence: TGTGCCACCAGCAGGGGGATAGCGGAGAGCTCCTACGAGCAGTACTTC. Protein sequence: CATSRGIAESSYEQYF. Together with reference TRBV15 and TRBJ2-7, the CDR3 gives the full variable domain: DAMVIQNPRYQVTQFGKPVTLSCSQTLNHNVMYWYQQKSSQAPKLLFHYYDKDFNNEADTPDNFQSRRPNTSFCFLDIRSPGLGDTAMYLCATSRGIAESSYEQYFGPGTRLTVT.

This rearrangement joins TRBV4-3 to TRBJ2-2; D perhaps matches TRBD2 (6 bases). CDR1 is LGHNA, CDR2 YSLEER, per germline. This CDR3 comprises 17 residues. V gave up 1 base and J gave up 5 bases, with 17 bases separating them. The CDR3, as DNA: TGCGCCAGCAGCCAAGTATGGAGGGGTCTGAGGACCGGGGAGCTGTTTTTT. It codes for CASSQVWRGLRTGELFF.

The rearrangement uses TRBV6-1 and TRBJ1-1; TRBD1 is a possible D gene (6 bases). Germline V gene data show CDR1 as MNHNS and CDR2 as SASEGT. The CDR3 is 12 amino acids. Trimming took 6 bases from V and 8 from J, leaving 13 bases between them. The CDR3 DNA reads as TGTGCCAGCAGCACCAGGGGCTACGAAGCTTTCTTT. This gives the protein CASSTRGYEAFF.

Regarding this clone: Distinct nucleotide sequences in the sample also encode this CDR3. This rearrangement joins TRBV27 to TRBJ2-3, with 12 nucleotides matching TRBD2. V was pared by 6 bases and J by 3 bases, with 4 bases of the junction left unmatched. Germline V gene lookup returns CDR1 MNHEY and CDR2 SMNVEV (reference sequence). The length of the CDR3 is 15 residues. CDR3 sequence reads: CASSPTSGRTDTQYF. Written as DNA, the CDR3 is TGTGCCAGCAGCCCGACTAGCGGGAGAACAGATACGCAGTATTTT.

CDR3 bases: TGTGCCAGCGAGAGACAGGTAAATGAGCAGTTCTTC. Translated: CASERQVNEQFF. The chain employs TRBV6-1 and TRBJ2-1, with D tentatively TRBD1 (6 bases). This CDR3 has 12 amino acids. Germline-derived CDR1 and CDR2 are MNHNS and SASEGT. The V and J ends lost 8 bases and 7 bases respectively, with 12 bases between them.

Regarding this clone: Other DNA sequences in the same sample also yield this CDR3. The chain is built from TRBV27 and TRBJ2-2; D gene ambiguous. CDR1 is MNHEY, CDR2 SMNVEV, per germline (reference sequence). The CDR3 has 13 residues. With 3 bases removed from V and 2 bases from J, the gap between germline ends came to 4 bases. Here the CDR3 DNA reads TGTGCCAGCAGTTTCCCTAACACCGGGGAGCTGTTTTTT. Its protein is CASSFPNTGELFF.

The genes are TRBV6-6 and TRBJ1-1, with D perhaps matching TRBD1 (6 bases). The CDR3 is 15 amino acids. Per germline, CDR1 MNHNY and CDR2 SVGAGI (reference sequence). V lost 0 bases to trimming and J lost 1 base, with 9 bases between them. The CDR3 DNA sequence: TGTGCCAGCAGTTACTCGAGGGGGAAGAACACTGAAGCTTTCTTT. Protein: CASSYSRGKNTEAFF.

Comment on this clone: Other DNA sequences of this sample code for an identical CDR3. The rearrangement links TRBV7-2 to TRBJ2-1; the D is unclear. The ends were cut back, 5 bases at V and 4 bases at J, with 9 bases in the middle. The CDR3 is 13 amino acids. The germline gives CDR1 SGHTA, CDR2 FQGNSA. CDR3 nucleotides: TGTGCCAGCAGCCCAGGTCGGTACAATGAGCAGTTCTTC. It specifies CASSPGRYNEQFF. Drawing the rest from reference TRBV7-2 and TRBJ2-1, the complete variable domain is GAGVSQSPSNKVTEKGKDVELRCDPISGHTALYWYRQSLGQGLEFLIYFQGNSAPDKSGLPSDRFSAERTGGSVSTLTIQRTQQEDSAVYLCASSPGRYNEQFFGPGTRLTVL.

The chain combines TRBV7-9 with TRBJ2-3; 12 bases agree with TRBD1. The CDR3 extends over 18 amino acids. Per germline, CDR1 SEHNR and CDR2 FQNEAQ (reference sequence). V shed 5 bases, J shed 2 bases, and the junction held 11 bases outside the gene matches. CDR3 in amino acids: CASSVTPGQGAVTDTQYF. The CDR3 DNA reads TGTGCCAGCAGCGTAACTCCGGGACAGGGGGCCGTCACAGATACGCAGTATTTT. The complete variable domain, with remaining parts taken from reference TRBV7-9 and TRBJ2-3, reads DTGVSQNPRHKITKRGQNVTFRCDPISEHNRLYWYRQTLGQGPEFLTYFQNEAQLEKSRLLSDRFSAERPKGSFSTLEIQRTEQGDSAMYLCASSVTPGQGAVTDTQYFGPGTRLTVL.